Listed below are T cell receptor beta chains from one sample, sequenced in a study of blood T cells in healthy people across ages. Using its own MiXCR run on the 5' RACE reads, TCRdb lists one record per CDR3 protein. The sample consists of around 870,000 distinct CDR3 sequences, 25% to 30% of them appearing once. The specimen sequenced was blood. All receptors come from a woman older than 75 in good health. Each CDR3 is given with its conserved first and last residue. Each record gives: D gene, J gene, V gene, clone size, CDR3 length, CDR3 protein, CDR3 DNA. The D gene is left open where the match is weak. A clone size is listed for some rows: how often the clone was seen (once, few, many), or a class if it is expanded.

- TRBJ2-3 TRBV6-2/TRBV6-3 many 14 CASSYPMRTDTQYF TGTGCCAGCAGTTACCCTATGCGCACAGATACGCAGTATTTT
TRBD2 TRBJ2-3 TRBV29-1 once 16 CSVESSGRPSTDTQYF TGCAGCGTTGAATCTAGCGGGAGACCGAGCACAGATACGCAGTATTTT
- TRBJ2-1 TRBV6-5 many 15 CASRDPTSSHNEQFF TGTGCCAGCAGGGACCCCACTAGTAGCCACAATGAGCAGTTCTTC
- TRBJ2-7 TRBV10-1 many 13 CASSESSAYEQYF TGCGCCAGCAGTGAGTCCAGTGCCTACGAGCAGTACTTC
TRBD1 TRBJ1-6 TRBV3-1 many 17 CASSPRTGSSYNSPLHF TGTGCCAGCAGCCCCAGGACAGGGAGCTCCTATAATTCACCCCTCCACTTT
- TRBJ2-1 TRBV24-1 many 14 CATSGRQSYNEQFF TGTGCCACCAGTGGTCGTCAATCCTACAATGAGCAGTTCTTC
- TRBJ2-1 TRBV12-3/TRBV12-4 - 15 CASSQLGGSYNEQFF TGTGCCAGCAGCCAGCTGGGCGGAAGTTACAATGAGCAGTTCTTC
TRBD1 TRBJ2-3 TRBV12-3/TRBV12-4 few 15 CASSLGTGRTDTQYF TGTGCCAGCAGTTTAGGGACAGGGAGAACAGATACGCAATATTTT
- TRBJ2-3 TRBV12-3/TRBV12-4 - 15 CADSAGTFVTDTQYF TGTGCCGACAGTGCCGGGACCTTTGTCACAGATACGCAGTATTTT
- TRBJ2-1 TRBV12-3/TRBV12-4 many 15 CASSLLGSPYNEQFF TGTGCCAGCAGTTTACTCGGGTCCCCCTACAATGAGCAGTTCTTC
TRBD2 TRBJ2-5 TRBV18 few 14 CASSPGLGQETQYF TGTGCCAGCTCACCGGGACTAGGCCAAGAGACCCAGTACTTC
- TRBJ1-5 TRBV5-5 - 15 CASSLFEQRNQPQHF TGTGCCAGCAGCTTGTTTGAACAGCGCAATCAGCCCCAGCATTTT
- TRBJ2-5 TRBV5-1 many 12 CASSMELETQYF TGCGCCAGCAGTATGGAGCTCGAGACCCAGTACTTC
- TRBJ2-7 TRBV19 few 13 CASSIASGDEQYF TGTGCCAGTAGTATAGCATCGGGGGACGAGCAGTACTTC
- TRBJ1-1 TRBV3-1 few 14 CASSRQPRVTEAFF TGTGCCAGCAGCCGTCAGCCTCGGGTCACTGAAGCTTTCTTT
- TRBJ2-7 TRBV7-2 - 14 CASNLIVLVHEQYF TGTGCCAGCAACTTAATCGTACTGGTGCACGAGCAGTACTTC
TRBD2 TRBJ2-1 TRBV9 many 16 CASSVAPSGGDNEQFF TGTGCCAGCAGCGTAGCCCCTAGCGGGGGGGACAATGAGCAGTTCTTC
- TRBJ1-5 TRBV6-6 many 12 CASSSGQQPQHF TGTGCCAGCAGTTCCGGCCAACAGCCCCAGCATTTT
TRBD1 TRBJ1-2 TRBV7-6 - 15 CASSVARQGLDGYTF TGTGCCAGCAGCGTAGCCCGACAGGGCCTCGATGGCTACACCTTC
- TRBJ2-1 TRBV6-2/TRBV6-3 many 14 CASRTLGGYNEQFF TGTGCCAGCCGGACGCTGGGGGGCTACAATGAGCAGTTCTTC
TRBD1 TRBJ2-7 TRBV4-1 few 14 CASSQDRGLYEQYF TGTGCCAGCAGCCAAGACAGGGGGCTCTACGAGCAGTACTTC
TRBD1 TRBJ1-1 TRBV20-1 many 14 CSATRTGTNTEAFF TGCAGTGCTACCCGGACAGGGACGAACACTGAAGCTTTCTTT
- TRBJ2-1 TRBV3-1 many 15 CASRAGGISYNEQFF TGTGCCAGCAGAGCAGGGGGGATCTCCTACAATGAGCAGTTCTTC
TRBD2 TRBJ2-1 TRBV10-3 once 15 CAISETAGGPNEQFF TGTGCCATCAGTGAGACAGCGGGGGGCCCCAATGAGCAGTTCTTC
- TRBJ2-5 TRBV27 few 12 CASWDNQETQYF TGTGCCAGCTGGGACAACCAAGAGACCCAGTACTTC
- TRBJ2-1 TRBV4-1 many 12 CASSQLENEQFF TGCGCCAGCAGTCAGTTGGAGAATGAGCAGTTCTTC
- TRBJ1-6 TRBV6-5 few 11 CASRAQGRHHF TGTGCCAGCAGGGCACAGGGCCGTCACCACTTT
- TRBJ1-6 TRBV6-5 - 16 CASSYSKATFAGGLHF TGTGCCAGCAGTTACTCGAAGGCTACTTTTGCAGGTGGCCTCCACTTT
- TRBJ2-2 TRBV6-1 few 13 CASTGLNTGELFF TGTGCCAGTACGGGACTGAACACCGGGGAGCTGTTTTTT
- TRBJ1-2 TRBV7-2 many 16 CASSTTQAGTGIGYTF TGTGCCAGCAGTACTACACAGGCAGGGACGGGGATTGGCTACACCTTC
- TRBJ2-7 TRBV6-6 - 13 CASGGKGGYEQYF TGTGCCAGCGGTGGAAAGGGTGGGTACGAGCAGTACTTC
- TRBJ2-1 TRBV2 many 11 CASTLVNEQFF TGTGCCAGCACTCTAGTCAATGAGCAGTTCTTC
- TRBJ2-5 TRBV3-1 - 12 CASSQNSGEQYF TGTGCCAGCAGCCAAAATTCTGGGGAGCAGTACTTC
TRBD2 TRBJ2-1 TRBV4-1 once 14 CASSREGPYNEQFF TGCGCCAGCAGCCGGGAGGGGCCCTACAATGAGCAGTTCTTC
TRBD1 TRBJ2-7 TRBV29-1 - 14 CSASGTGGIYEQYF TGCAGCGCCTCTGGGACAGGGGGCATCTACGAACAGTACTTC
TRBD2 TRBJ2-1 TRBV20-1 many 18 CSARGRFGERGAYNEQFF TGCAGTGCTAGAGGACGCTTCGGGGAGCGGGGAGCGTACAATGAGCAGTTCTTC
- TRBJ1-2 TRBV20-1 many 13 CSADPGVGYGYTF TGCAGTGCCGACCCAGGGGTAGGCTATGGCTACACCTTC
- TRBJ1-1 TRBV7-8 - 14 CASSLVGPNTEAFF TGTGCCAGCAGCTTAGTTGGACCTAACACTGAAGCTTTCTTT
- TRBJ2-7 TRBV6-1 many 19 CASSPRAGQLRKLSYEQYF TGTGCCAGCAGTCCCAGGGCGGGACAGCTAAGAAAATTATCCTACGAGCAGTACTTC
TRBD2 TRBJ2-7 TRBV24-1 - 20 CATSDSGGGRRVYTYNEQYF TGTGCCACCAGTGATTCCGGGGGGGGGCGACGGGTTTATACCTACAATGAGCAGTACTTC
TRBD2 TRBJ2-2 TRBV20-1 - 16 CSALDSGGAVAGELFF TGCAGTGCTTTGGATAGCGGGGGGGCCGTCGCCGGGGAGCTGTTTTTT
- TRBJ2-1 TRBV9 many 17 CASSVGGARWIYNEQFF TGTGCCAGCAGCGTAGGAGGGGCGAGATGGATTTACAATGAGCAGTTCTTC
- TRBJ2-1 TRBV7-2 many 14 CASSQEIGPGRQFF TGTGCCAGCAGCCAAGAGATTGGGCCCGGACGACAGTTCTTC
- TRBJ2-6 TRBV30 many 15 CAWSVSQGGANVLTF TGTGCCTGGAGTGTAAGTCAAGGGGGGGCCAACGTCCTGACTTTC
- TRBJ2-1 TRBV7-2 few 15 CASSLGGLNLNEQFF TGTGCCAGCAGCTTAGGGGGTTTAAACTTGAATGAGCAGTTCTTC